Below, one T cell receptor (beta chain) is given with its context. The sample originates from a study of T-cell memory formation after mild COVID-19. Study context: Each donor largely had its own TCR clusters.

TCRdb analysed the 5' RACE reads with MiXCR anew, one entry per CDR3 protein. The table has approximately 500,000 distinct CDR3 sequences, around a quarter seen once; the top ten hold roughly an eighth. This CDR3 has 15 residues. Per the germline V gene, CDR1 is SGHTA and CDR2 is FQGNSA. V was pared by 5 bases and J by 1 base, with 2 bases of the junction left unmatched. The sequenced material came from PBMCs or a T cell subset sorted from them (not recorded which). The V and J genes are TRBV7-2 and TRBJ2-2, with 9 bases lining up with TRBD2. The origin of this receptor is an adult woman who had mild COVID-19 (a few samples of this study predate the infection). Cell type and time point are not known. CDR3 nucleotides: TGTGCCAGCAGCGGCGGGAGGGGGAACACCGGGGAGCTGTTTTTT. Encoded protein: CASSGGRGNTGELFF.